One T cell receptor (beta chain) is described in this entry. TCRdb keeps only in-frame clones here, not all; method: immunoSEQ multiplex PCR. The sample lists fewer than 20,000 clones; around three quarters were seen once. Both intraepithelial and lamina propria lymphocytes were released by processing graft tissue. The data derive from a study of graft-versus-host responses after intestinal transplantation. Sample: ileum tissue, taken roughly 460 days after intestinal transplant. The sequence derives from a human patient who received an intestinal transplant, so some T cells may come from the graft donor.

In nucleotides, the CDR3 is TGTGCCAGCAGTTTAGGGGGGATCCCATATGGCTACACCTTC. This sequence encodes CASSLGGIPYGYTF. The V call is TRBV27, the J call TRBJ1-2, with D perhaps TRBD1 (5 bases). Trimming pared 2 bases from V and 5 bases from J, leaving 12 bases between. This CDR3 comprises 14 residues. CDR1 is MNHEY, CDR2 SMNVEV, per germline (reference sequence).